Below, 17 T cell receptor beta chains from the same sample are listed, as sequenced in a study of technical replicates of blood from a few donors. The table came from immunoSEQ multiplex PCR; TCRdb's copy has only in-frame clones and leaves some out. The table has 95,000 to 100,000 clones, over 95% seen once. The source material was T cells isolated from PBMCs. The receptors here all came from a human donor in good health.

J is TRBJ1-4 and V is TRBV5-1, with D possibly TRBD1 on 6 matching bases. The CDR3 consists of 14 residues. V was pared by 4 bases and J by 5 bases, with 12 bases between. Germline V gene sequence: CDR1 SGHRS, CDR2 YFSETQ. CDR3 protein: CASSLSTGNEKLFF. CDR3 nucleotide sequence: TGCGCCAGCAGCCTTTCGACAGGAAATGAAAAACTGTTTTTT.

The chain employs TRBV27 and TRBJ2-3, with D maybe TRBD1 (6 bases). CDR3 length: 14 amino acids. The germline gives CDR1 MNHEY, CDR2 SMNVEV (reference sequence). V lost 4 bases and J 1 base, leaving 9 bases between the germline ends. The CDR3 spells CASSWGPGTDTQYF. The CDR3 nucleotides read TGTGCCAGCAGTTGGGGGCCCGGCACAGATACGCAGTATTTT.

For the CDR3, the DNA is TGTGCCAGCAGCTTGAGGGGCGGGAACACTGAAGCTTTCTTT. It codes for CASSLRGGNTEAFF. J is TRBJ1-1 and V is TRBV5-8, with D maybe TRBD1 (5 bases). V lost 1 base to trimming and J lost 1 base, with 8 bases between them. Germline loops: CDR1 SGHTS, CDR2 YDEGEE. CDR3 length equals 14 residues.

This clone was seen only once. V gene TRBV11-3 combines with J gene TRBJ2-3; D gene unclear. The germline V gene has CDR1 SGHNT and CDR2 YENEEA. V was pared by 6 bases and J by 7 bases, with 8 bases between. CDR3 length: 11 amino acids. CDR3 amino acids: CASSGGNTQYF. DNA of the CDR3: TGTGCCAGCAGTGGCGGAAATACGCAGTATTTT.

The V call is TRBV9, the J call TRBJ2-7; TRBD1 matches at 7 bases. This CDR3 contains 15 residues. Per germline, CDR1 SGDLS and CDR2 YYNGEE. V was pared by 4 bases and J by 7 bases, with 14 bases of the junction left unmatched. CDR3 nucleotide sequence: TGTGCCAGCAGCTCCGTTAACGTGGGGACAGATGAGCAGTACTTC. Encoded protein: CASSSVNVGTDEQYF.

The chain couples TRBV7-2 to TRBJ1-2, with TRBD1 matching over 7 bases. The CDR3 is made up of 15 amino acids. Germline V gives CDR1 SGHTA, CDR2 FQGNSA. The V segment lost 6 bases and the J segment 5 bases; nucleotides outside the gene matches: 12. The CDR3 DNA is TGTGCCAGCAGTGGGACAGAGCCCATCGGTTATGGCTACACCTTC. Translated, it gives CASSGTEPIGYGYTF.

The chain combines TRBV19 with TRBJ1-1, with a weak D call TRBD1 (5 bases). V dropped 0 bases and J dropped 1 base, with 9 bases sitting between them. Germline V gene data show CDR1 as LNHDA and CDR2 as SQIVND (reference sequence). The CDR3 spans 15 residues. CDR3 in amino acids: CASSIERGQNTEAFF. CDR3 in DNA: TGTGCCAGTAGTATAGAGAGAGGACAGAACACTGAAGCTTTCTTT.

The chain joins TRBV6-5 to TRBJ1-1; 8 nucleotides match TRBD1. Losses at the gene ends were 2 bases for V and 2 bases for J; bases not matched to a gene: 1. The CDR3 has 14 residues. CDR1 is MNHEY and CDR2 is SVGAGI in the germline V gene. The CDR3 nucleotides read TGTGCCAGCAGTTACCAGGGGGCTAACACTGAAGCTTTCTTT. This translates into CASSYQGANTEAFF.

DNA of the CDR3: TGTGCCAGCAGCTCCGACCGAACAGGGAATCAGCCCCAGCATTTT. This translates into CASSSDRTGNQPQHF. The gene calls are TRBV7-9 and TRBJ1-5; possibly TRBD1 for D (6 bases). V lost 4 bases and J 4 bases, leaving 14 bases between the germline ends. The CDR3 has 15 residues. CDR1 SEHNR and CDR2 FQNEAQ come from the germline V gene (reference sequence).

The count of this clone is one. The V gene is TRBV2, the J gene TRBJ2-5; no clear D. The germline V gene has CDR1 SNHLY and CDR2 FYNNEI. The CDR3 contains 15 residues. V was shortened by 7 bases and J by 2 bases, with 17 bases between the two germline ends. The CDR3 DNA sequence: TGTGCCAGCACCCCCCTAGGTACTTCTCAAGAGACCCAGTACTTC. Translation gives CASTPLGTSQETQYF.

The chain couples TRBV4-1 to TRBJ1-3; TRBD1 is a possible D gene (5 bases). Germline V gene sequence: CDR1 MGHRA, CDR2 YSYEKL. This CDR3 has 14 amino acids. The germline V and J ends were trimmed by 5 bases and 2 bases, with 10 bases remaining between them. Here the CDR3 reads CASSSTRAGNTIYF. The DNA of the CDR3 is TGCGCCAGCAGCTCGACCAGGGCTGGAAACACCATATATTTT.

The chain uses TRBV4-1 and TRBJ2-3, with 11 bases matching TRBD2. Looked up from germline, CDR1 is MGHRA and CDR2 is YSYEKL. The CDR3 consists of 19 residues. V dropped 2 bases and J dropped 2; count of bases not matched to a gene: 12. In DNA, the CDR3 is TGCGCCAGCAGCCAACAAATGACTAGCGGGAATCCTGCCACAGATACGCAGTATTTT. Residues: CASSQQMTSGNPATDTQYF.

This chain links TRBV9 with TRBJ2-7; D perhaps matches TRBD2 (5 bases). The V gene lost 0 bases and the J gene lost 0 bases, with 13 bases spanning the gap. Germline lookup yields CDR1 SGDLS and CDR2 YYNGEE. The CDR3 is 16 amino acids. The chain's CDR3 is CASSVGLPAGSYEQYF. For the CDR3, the DNA is TGTGCCAGCAGCGTAGGTCTCCCCGCGGGCTCCTACGAGCAGTACTTC.

The chain combines TRBV7-9 with TRBJ2-1; TRBD2 matches 9 bases. Unmatched junction bases numbered 17, after V lost 1 base and J lost 10 bases. The CDR3 runs to 18 residues. Germline lookup yields CDR1 SEHNR and CDR2 FQNEAQ (reference sequence). For the CDR3, the DNA is TGTGCCAGCAGCTTAGTCAAACTAGCGGGCGCCACACCCTGGGAGCAGTTCTTC. This codes for CASSLVKLAGATPWEQFF.

This chain connects TRBV29-1 to TRBJ2-2; 7 bases are a match to TRBD1. Germline V lookup: CDR1 SQVTM, CDR2 ANQGSEA. V gave up 6 bases and J gave up 6 bases; unmatched junction bases: 4. The CDR3 contains 12 residues. Here the CDR3 reads CSVRQGSGELFF. DNA of the CDR3: TGCAGCGTGAGACAGGGTTCCGGGGAGCTGTTTTTT.

The gene calls are TRBV7-9 and TRBJ2-7; 7 positions match TRBD2. Germline CDR1 is SEHNR and CDR2 is FQNEAQ (reference sequence). The CDR3 runs 15 residues. After removal of 5 bases from V and 6 bases from J, the junction contained 13 bases not matched to a gene. The CDR3 spells CASSPRGGGSVEQYF. The CDR3 nucleotides read TGTGCCAGCAGCCCGAGGGGCGGGGGATCCGTCGAGCAGTACTTC.

The chain recombines TRBV2 with TRBJ1-5; 7 bases fit TRBD1. Trimming cost V 8 bases and J 1 base; bases outside gene matches: 8. CDR1 and CDR2 (germline): SNHLY, FYNNEI. The CDR3 runs to 15 residues. The DNA for the CDR3 is TGTGCCAGCGGGTGGAGGGGGCAGAGCAATCAGCCCCAGCATTTT. As protein: CASGWRGQSNQPQHF.